Listed below are T cell receptor beta chains from one sample, sequenced in a study of cytomegalovirus exposure and HLA in healthy donors. Assay used: immunoSEQ multiplex PCR; TCRdb lists only in-frame clones, some missing. The sample lists around 350,000 clones, roughly 90% occurring once. Sequenced material: PBMCs. These receptors were collected from a woman younger than 30 in good health and CMV-seronegative. CDR3s include the opening cysteine and the closing phenylalanine or tryptophan. A D gene is named only where the DNA matches it firmly. A row's size may be missing; if present it is once, few, many or a size class.

v_call: TRBV7-9
j_call: TRBJ2-7
d_call: .
clone_size: .
cdr3_nt: TGTGCCAGCAGCTTAGGCCCCAGCTACGAGCAGTACTTC
cdr3_aa: CASSLGPSYEQYF

v_call: TRBV9
j_call: TRBJ2-5
d_call: TRBD1
clone_size: .
cdr3_nt: TGTGCCAGCAGCGTAACCCCAGGGGGCTGGTTTGAGACCCAGTACTTC
cdr3_aa: CASSVTPGGWFETQYF

v_call: TRBV2
j_call: TRBJ1-5
d_call: TRBD1
clone_size: few
cdr3_nt: TGTGCCAGCAGTGGAAGGACAGGGGGCAATCAGCCCCAGCATTTT
cdr3_aa: CASSGRTGGNQPQHF

v_call: TRBV5-4
j_call: TRBJ2-7
d_call: .
clone_size: .
cdr3_nt: TGTGCCAGCAGCTTTCCCAATACATACGAGCAGTACTTC
cdr3_aa: CASSFPNTYEQYF

v_call: TRBV29-1
j_call: TRBJ2-3
d_call: .
clone_size: .
cdr3_nt: TGCAGCGTTGACCGGGGATGGAGCACAGATACGCAGTATTTT
cdr3_aa: CSVDRGWSTDTQYF

v_call: TRBV6-4
j_call: TRBJ2-1
d_call: .
clone_size: .
cdr3_nt: TGTGCCAGCAGGGTTAGCAATGAGCAGTTCTTC
cdr3_aa: CASRVSNEQFF

v_call: TRBV15
j_call: TRBJ2-1
d_call: TRBD1
clone_size: .
cdr3_nt: TGTGCCACCAGCAGTCCCCAGGGACAGGGGGAGGATAGCGGGAGTTACAATGAGCAGTTCTTC
cdr3_aa: CATSSPQGQGEDSGSYNEQFF

v_call: TRBV25-1
j_call: TRBJ2-1
d_call: TRBD2
clone_size: .
cdr3_nt: TGTGCCAGCACCGCCATAAGCGGGATGGGGTACAATGAGCAGTTCTTC
cdr3_aa: CASTAISGMGYNEQFF

v_call: TRBV2
j_call: TRBJ2-2
d_call: TRBD2
clone_size: few
cdr3_nt: TGTGCCAGCAGCCATACGGGACTAGCAAAGTCCGGGGAGCTGTTTTTT
cdr3_aa: CASSHTGLAKSGELFF

v_call: TRBV6-1
j_call: TRBJ1-5
d_call: .
clone_size: .
cdr3_nt: TGTGCCAGCAGTGAATGGCAGTACAATCAGCCCCAGCATTTT
cdr3_aa: CASSEWQYNQPQHF

v_call: TRBV7-3
j_call: TRBJ2-7
d_call: .
clone_size: .
cdr3_nt: TGTGCCAGCAGCTCTCTAGGAGGGGACTCCGAGCAGTACTTC
cdr3_aa: CASSSLGGDSEQYF

v_call: TRBV28
j_call: TRBJ2-1
d_call: .
clone_size: .
cdr3_nt: TGTGCCAGCAGCGCCCGAGGCAGGAGGTACAATGAGCAGTTCTTC
cdr3_aa: CASSARGRRYNEQFF

v_call: TRBV30
j_call: TRBJ2-2
d_call: .
clone_size: .
cdr3_nt: TGTGCCTGGGCCTCGGGGGAGCGGAACACCGGGGAGCTGTTTTTT
cdr3_aa: CAWASGERNTGELFF

v_call: TRBV2
j_call: TRBJ1-4
d_call: .
clone_size: .
cdr3_nt: TGTGCCAGCAGTGACAGGACAAATGAAAAACTGTTTTTT
cdr3_aa: CASSDRTNEKLFF

v_call: TRBV6-6
j_call: TRBJ1-2
d_call: .
clone_size: few
cdr3_nt: TGTGCCAGCAGCCCGACAGTTCACTATGGCTACACCTTC
cdr3_aa: CASSPTVHYGYTF

v_call: TRBV6-4
j_call: TRBJ2-2
d_call: TRBD1
clone_size: few
cdr3_nt: TGTGCCAGCAGTGACGGAGGGACAGGGGGCACCGGGGAGCTGTTTTTT
cdr3_aa: CASSDGGTGGTGELFF

v_call: TRBV6-5
j_call: TRBJ2-1
d_call: .
clone_size: .
cdr3_nt: TGTGCCAGCAGTTACGGCGGCGATGAGCAGTTCTTC
cdr3_aa: CASSYGGDEQFF

v_call: TRBV6-1
j_call: TRBJ2-7
d_call: .
clone_size: .
cdr3_nt: TGTGCCAGCAGTGAAAGTCAGACCTACGAGCAGTACTTC
cdr3_aa: CASSESQTYEQYF

v_call: TRBV27
j_call: TRBJ2-7
d_call: .
clone_size: .
cdr3_nt: TGTGCCAGCAGCACGGACGGGGAGAGCTCCTACGAGCAGTACTTC
cdr3_aa: CASSTDGESSYEQYF

v_call: TRBV5-1
j_call: TRBJ1-1
d_call: .
clone_size: .
cdr3_nt: TGCGCCAGCAGCTTGGTTCCAGAAGACACTGAAGCTTTCTTT
cdr3_aa: CASSLVPEDTEAFF

v_call: TRBV5-4
j_call: TRBJ2-7
d_call: .
clone_size: few
cdr3_nt: TGTGCCAGCAGCTTGGGGACAGACTACGAGCAGTACTTC
cdr3_aa: CASSLGTDYEQYF

v_call: TRBV15
j_call: TRBJ1-1
d_call: TRBD1
clone_size: .
cdr3_nt: TGTGCCACCGACGGGACAGGGAATGGTGAAGCTTTCTTT
cdr3_aa: CATDGTGNGEAFF

v_call: TRBV5-6
j_call: TRBJ2-2
d_call: TRBD2
clone_size: .
cdr3_nt: TGTGCCAGCAGCTTCTGGACTAGCGGGGGCCCGAACACCGGGGAGCTGTTTTTT
cdr3_aa: CASSFWTSGGPNTGELFF

v_call: TRBV2
j_call: TRBJ2-7
d_call: .
clone_size: .
cdr3_nt: TGTGCCAGCAGTGTAGTTCGAGGCTACGAGCAGTACTTC
cdr3_aa: CASSVVRGYEQYF

v_call: TRBV29-1
j_call: TRBJ2-2
d_call: TRBD1
clone_size: once
cdr3_nt: TGCAGCGTGGCCGGGACAGTTAACACCGGGGAGCTGTTTTTT
cdr3_aa: CSVAGTVNTGELFF

v_call: TRBV9
j_call: TRBJ1-1
d_call: .
clone_size: .
cdr3_nt: TGTGCCAGCAGCGTAATGGCCAACACTGAAGCTTTCTTT
cdr3_aa: CASSVMANTEAFF

v_call: TRBV7-6
j_call: TRBJ2-5
d_call: TRBD2
clone_size: .
cdr3_nt: TGTGCCAGCAGCTTAGGGGGGACTAGGGTACAAGAGACCCAGTACTTC
cdr3_aa: CASSLGGTRVQETQYF

v_call: TRBV27
j_call: TRBJ1-1
d_call: .
clone_size: .
cdr3_nt: TGTGCCAGCAGTTTCGGAACAGGGAGGAACACTGAAGCTTTCTTT
cdr3_aa: CASSFGTGRNTEAFF

v_call: TRBV5-1
j_call: TRBJ2-7
d_call: .
clone_size: .
cdr3_nt: TGCGCCAGCCGGGCAGGGGGGACCTACGAGCAGTACTTC
cdr3_aa: CASRAGGTYEQYF

v_call: TRBV5-1
j_call: TRBJ1-3
d_call: .
clone_size: .
cdr3_nt: TGCGCCAGCAGCTTGGGGACAGCTGACTCTGGAAACACCATATATTTT
cdr3_aa: CASSLGTADSGNTIYF

v_call: TRBV5-5
j_call: TRBJ2-7
d_call: .
clone_size: .
cdr3_nt: TGTGCCAGCAGCTTGCTACCGGGTGAGGAGCAGTACTTC
cdr3_aa: CASSLLPGEEQYF

v_call: TRBV30
j_call: TRBJ1-2
d_call: TRBD1
clone_size: few
cdr3_nt: TGTGCCTGGTCAGGACAGGAGAATGGCTACACCTTC
cdr3_aa: CAWSGQENGYTF

v_call: TRBV10-1
j_call: TRBJ2-1
d_call: TRBD2
clone_size: .
cdr3_nt: TGCGCCAGCAGTGAGTCGAGGACTAGCGGGAGTGATGAGCAGTTCTTC
cdr3_aa: CASSESRTSGSDEQFF

v_call: TRBV13
j_call: TRBJ1-6
d_call: .
clone_size: few
cdr3_nt: TGTGCCAGCAGCTCTTCGTTGGAGGCACCCCTCCACTTT
cdr3_aa: CASSSSLEAPLHF

v_call: TRBV18
j_call: TRBJ2-6
d_call: TRBD2
clone_size: .
cdr3_nt: TGTGCCAGCTCACCCTCCGGGGGGGGTGTCTCTGGGGCCAACGTCCTGACTTTC
cdr3_aa: CASSPSGGGVSGANVLTF

v_call: TRBV4-1
j_call: TRBJ1-1
d_call: .
clone_size: .
cdr3_nt: TGCGCCAGCAGCCAATCGGGGGACACTGAAGCTTTCTTT
cdr3_aa: CASSQSGDTEAFF

v_call: TRBV30
j_call: TRBJ1-6
d_call: .
clone_size: .
cdr3_nt: TGTGCCTATACTACGGGACTCAATTCACCCCTCCACTTT
cdr3_aa: CAYTTGLNSPLHF

v_call: TRBV6-6
j_call: TRBJ1-5
d_call: .
clone_size: .
cdr3_nt: TGTGCCAGCAGACCCCCGGGGGGCGGGCAGCCCCAGCATTTT
cdr3_aa: CASRPPGGGQPQHF

v_call: TRBV5-1
j_call: TRBJ1-1
d_call: TRBD1
clone_size: few
cdr3_nt: TGCGCCAGCAGCTTGGCAGGGGGCGACACTGAAGCTTTCTTT
cdr3_aa: CASSLAGGDTEAFF

v_call: TRBV28
j_call: TRBJ2-6
d_call: .
clone_size: .
cdr3_nt: TGTGCCAGCAGTCATCCCCGGGCTGGGGCCAACGTCCTGACTTTC
cdr3_aa: CASSHPRAGANVLTF

v_call: TRBV2
j_call: TRBJ1-3
d_call: .
clone_size: .
cdr3_nt: TGTGCCAGCAGTGCTAACTCTGGAAACACCATATATTTT
cdr3_aa: CASSANSGNTIYF

v_call: TRBV27
j_call: TRBJ2-1
d_call: TRBD2
clone_size: .
cdr3_nt: TGTGCCAGCAGTCCGGGACTAGCGGGAGCCAGCGAGCAGTTCTTC
cdr3_aa: CASSPGLAGASEQFF

v_call: TRBV28
j_call: TRBJ1-5
d_call: .
clone_size: .
cdr3_nt: TGTGCCAGCAGTTTGATTGAGGCAGTCCCCCCGCCCCAGCATTTT
cdr3_aa: CASSLIEAVPPPQHF

v_call: TRBV30
j_call: TRBJ1-1
d_call: TRBD1
clone_size: .
cdr3_nt: TGTGCCTGGAGTCCTGGACAGGGGAACACTGAAGCTTTCTTT
cdr3_aa: CAWSPGQGNTEAFF

v_call: TRBV15
j_call: TRBJ2-1
d_call: .
clone_size: .
cdr3_nt: TGTGCCACCAGAGCCCGGGGCTACAATGAGCAGTTCTTC
cdr3_aa: CATRARGYNEQFF

v_call: TRBV6-5
j_call: TRBJ2-4
d_call: .
clone_size: .
cdr3_nt: TGTGCCAGCAGTCCGTTAAGCGGGGCCAAAAACATTCAGTACTTC
cdr3_aa: CASSPLSGAKNIQYF